A single T cell receptor beta chain is shown here with its context. Its antigen is not known. It was through 5'RACE template switching that TCR cDNA was made, with a universal primer site and UMIs added. TCRdb fed the 5' RACE reads into MiXCR, producing one record per CDR3 protein. The table includes 120,000 or so distinct CDR3 sequences, more than 7.5% detected once. This CDR3 contains 17 residues. CDR1 MNHEY and CDR2 SVGAGI come from the germline V gene. Losses at the gene ends were 7 bases for V and 7 bases for J; bases not matched to a gene: 16. This sample was included in a study of T cells after yellow fever vaccination. Study at large: SMART-Seq v4 Ultra Low Input served to prepare low-cell-number fractions. General study results and limits: Most primary-vaccination clones reappeared after the booster (approximately 95% CD4, roughly 88% CD8).

The receptor comes from a man aged 18 to 29 who received the YFV17D yellow fever vaccine. The gene calls are TRBV6-5 and TRBJ2-1, with 10 bases fitting TRBD1. The source was CD8+ T cells sorted from PBMCs, collected on the day of the yellow fever booster vaccination. Here the CDR3 reads CASTLYHIPGQGNEQFF. CDR3 DNA sequence: TGTGCCAGCACCCTCTACCACATTCCGGGACAGGGGAATGAGCAGTTCTTC.